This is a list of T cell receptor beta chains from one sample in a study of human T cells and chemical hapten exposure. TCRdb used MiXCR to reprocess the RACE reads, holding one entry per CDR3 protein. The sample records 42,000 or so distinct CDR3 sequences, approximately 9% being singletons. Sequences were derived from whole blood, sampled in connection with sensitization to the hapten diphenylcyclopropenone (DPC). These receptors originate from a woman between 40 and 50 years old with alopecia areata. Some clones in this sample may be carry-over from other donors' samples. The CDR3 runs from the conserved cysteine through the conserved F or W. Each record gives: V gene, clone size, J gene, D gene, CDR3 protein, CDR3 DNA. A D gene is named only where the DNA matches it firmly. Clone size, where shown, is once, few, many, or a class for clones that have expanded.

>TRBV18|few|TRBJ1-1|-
CASSPPGWRVDTEAFF
TGTGCCAGCTCACCACCGGGATGGCGGGTCGACACTGAAGCTTTCTTT
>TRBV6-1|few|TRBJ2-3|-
CASNQGLGADTQYF
TGTGCCAGCAATCAGGGTTTGGGGGCAGATACGCAGTATTTT
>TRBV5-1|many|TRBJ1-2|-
CASSLETHGGGYTF
TGCGCCAGCAGCTTGGAGACCCACGGAGGAGGCTACACCTTC
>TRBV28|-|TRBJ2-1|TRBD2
CASRPGLAGPGNEQFF
TGTGCCAGCAGACCGGGACTAGCGGGCCCGGGGAATGAGCAGTTCTTC
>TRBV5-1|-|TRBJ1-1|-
CASTMALNTEAFF
TGCGCCAGCACGATGGCTTTGAACACTGAAGCTTTCTTT
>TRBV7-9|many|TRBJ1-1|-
CASSLINGNTEAFF
TGTGCCAGCAGCTTAATAAACGGGAACACTGAAGCTTTCTTT
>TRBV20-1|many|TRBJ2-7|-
CSARYGPSYEQYF
TGCAGTGCTAGATACGGACCTTCCTACGAGCAGTACTTC
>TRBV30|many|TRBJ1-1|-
CAWSFLKPSFYTEAFF
TGTGCCTGGAGCTTCCTGAAGCCCTCCTTCTACACTGAAGCTTTCTTT
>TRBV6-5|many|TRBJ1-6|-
CASLIEYRSGSPLHF
TGTGCCAGCTTGATAGAATATAGGTCCGGTTCACCCCTCCACTTT
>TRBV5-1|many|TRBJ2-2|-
CASSLEGGSGAGELFF
TGCGCCAGCAGCTTGGAAGGCGGTTCGGGCGCCGGGGAGCTGTTTTTT
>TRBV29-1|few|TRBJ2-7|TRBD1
CSVEDSGQGYEQYF
TGCAGCGTTGAAGATTCCGGACAGGGATACGAGCAGTACTTC
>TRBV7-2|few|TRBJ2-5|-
CASSRSVQETQYF
TGTGCCAGCAGCCGATCGGTCCAAGAGACCCAGTACTTC
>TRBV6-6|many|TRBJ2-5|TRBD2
CASSSRLAGETQYF
TGTGCCAGCAGTTCGAGACTAGCGGGGGAGACCCAGTACTTC
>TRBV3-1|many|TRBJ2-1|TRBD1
CASSRDSSYNEQFF
TGTGCCAGCAGCCGGGACAGCTCCTACAATGAGCAGTTCTTC
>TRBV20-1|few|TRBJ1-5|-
CSATGIQVNQPQHF
TGCAGTGCCACCGGCATACAGGTGAATCAGCCCCAGCATTTT
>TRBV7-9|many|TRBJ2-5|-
CASSWPPGPGWSQYF
TGTGCCAGCAGCTGGCCTCCGGGCCCCGGGTGGTCCCAGTACTTC
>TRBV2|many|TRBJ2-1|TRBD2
CASIPGLAGHEQFF
TGTGCCAGCATTCCGGGACTAGCGGGCCATGAGCAGTTCTTC
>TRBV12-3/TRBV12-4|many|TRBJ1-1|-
CASSPGGGVTEAFF
TGTGCCAGCAGTCCGGGAGGGGGGGTGACTGAAGCTTTCTTT
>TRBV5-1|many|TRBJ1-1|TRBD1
CASSSFDRDATEAFF
TGCGCCAGCAGCTCTTTTGACAGGGACGCAACTGAAGCTTTCTTT
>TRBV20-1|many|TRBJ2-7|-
CSARERDGSYEQYF
TGCAGTGCTAGAGAAAGAGACGGATCCTACGAGCAGTACTTC
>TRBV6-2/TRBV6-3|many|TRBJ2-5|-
CASSDTETQYF
TGTGCCAGCAGTGATACAGAGACCCAGTACTTC
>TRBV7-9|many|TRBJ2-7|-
CASSGLVYEQYF
TGTGCCAGCAGCGGTCTGGTCTACGAGCAGTACTTC
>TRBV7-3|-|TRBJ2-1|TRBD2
CASSPIAGGSYNEQFF
TGTGCCAGCAGCCCTATAGCGGGGGGCTCCTACAATGAGCAGTTCTTC
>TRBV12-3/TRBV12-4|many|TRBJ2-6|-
CASSLGSGFGANVLTF
TGTGCCAGCAGTTTAGGGTCAGGGTTTGGGGCCAACGTCCTGACTTTC
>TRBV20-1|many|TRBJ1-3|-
CSASGTTGNTIYF
TGCAGTGCTAGCGGGACAACTGGAAACACCATATATTTT
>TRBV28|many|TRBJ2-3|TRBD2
CASSSRGGRTDTQYF
TGTGCCAGCAGTTCCCGGGGAGGGCGAACAGATACGCAGTATTTT
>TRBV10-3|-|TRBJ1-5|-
CAISDNYELAQHF
TGTGCCATCAGTGATAACTACGAATTGGCCCAGCATTTT
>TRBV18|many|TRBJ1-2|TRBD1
CASSPAGTMDRVGYTF
TGTGCCAGCTCACCGGCCGGCACGATGGACAGGGTCGGCTACACCTTC
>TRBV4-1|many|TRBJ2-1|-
CASSHLATTGNNEQFF
TGCGCCAGCAGCCACCTAGCTACCACAGGGAACAATGAGCAGTTCTTC
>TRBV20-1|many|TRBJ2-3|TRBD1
CSRQGSTDTQYF
TGCAGTAGACAGGGTAGCACAGATACGCAGTATTTT
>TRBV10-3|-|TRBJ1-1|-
CAISVTEAFF
TGTGCCATCAGTGTAACTGAAGCTTTCTTT
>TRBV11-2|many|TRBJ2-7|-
CASSSRPPDEQYF
TGTGCCAGCAGCTCAAGACCCCCGGACGAGCAGTACTTC
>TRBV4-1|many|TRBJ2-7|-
CASSHILRSSKPYEQYF
TGCGCCAGCAGCCATATCCTGAGGTCTTCAAAGCCCTACGAGCAGTACTTC
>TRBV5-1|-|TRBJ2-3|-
CASRKGPTGTDTQYF
TGCGCCAGCAGGAAAGGCCCAACAGGCACAGATACGCAGTATTTT
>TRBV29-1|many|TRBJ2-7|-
CSARLRGYEQYF
TGCAGCGCACGCCTCAGGGGCTACGAGCAGTACTTC
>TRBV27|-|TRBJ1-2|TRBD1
CASSLDRANYGYAF
TGTGCCAGCAGTTTAGACAGGGCGAACTATGGCTACGCCTTC
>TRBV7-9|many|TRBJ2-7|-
CASSLLRGTPYEQYF
TGTGCCAGCAGCCTTTTAAGGGGGACCCCCTACGAGCAGTACTTC
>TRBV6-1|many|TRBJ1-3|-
CASSEAPSSGNTIYF
TGTGCCAGCAGTGAAGCCCCCAGCTCTGGAAACACCATATATTTT
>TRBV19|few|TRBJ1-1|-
CASLKNTEAFF
TGTGCCAGTCTAAAGAACACTGAAGCTTTCTTT
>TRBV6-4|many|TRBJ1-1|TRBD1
CASSGPGGLAFF
TGTGCCAGCAGTGGGCCAGGGGGCTTGGCTTTCTTT
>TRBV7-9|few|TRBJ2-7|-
CASSRAGPGEQYF
TGTGCCAGCAGCCGGGCGGGGCCTGGGGAGCAGTACTTC
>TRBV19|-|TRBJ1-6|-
CASNYRNNSPLHF
TGTGCCAGTAATTACAGGAATAATTCACCCCTCCACTTT
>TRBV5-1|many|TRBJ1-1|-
CASSLEDSLEAFF
TGCGCCAGCAGCTTGGAGGACAGCCTTGAAGCTTTCTTT
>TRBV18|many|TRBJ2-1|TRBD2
CASSGVAGIYNEQFF
TGTGCCAGCTCAGGAGTAGCGGGCATTTACAATGAGCAGTTCTTC
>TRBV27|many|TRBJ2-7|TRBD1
CASRRQGLYEQYF
TGTGCCAGCAGAAGACAGGGGCTCTACGAGCAGTACTTC
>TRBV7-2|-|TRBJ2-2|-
CASSGPNTGELFF
TGTGCCAGCAGCGGTCCGAACACCGGGGAGCTGTTTTTT
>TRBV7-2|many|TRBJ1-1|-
CASSLDADLRAFF
TGTGCCAGCAGCTTAGATGCGGATTTGCGGGCTTTCTTT
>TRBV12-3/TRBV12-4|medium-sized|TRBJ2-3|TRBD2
CASRPGTIDTQYF
TGTGCCAGCAGACCCGGGACTATAGATACGCAGTATTTT
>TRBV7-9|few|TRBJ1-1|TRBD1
CASSPQGAITEAFF
TGTGCCAGCAGCCCACAGGGGGCAATCACTGAAGCTTTCTTT
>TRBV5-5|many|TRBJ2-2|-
CASSLERGVNTGELFF
TGTGCCAGCAGCTTGGAACGCGGGGTGAACACCGGGGAGCTGTTTTTT
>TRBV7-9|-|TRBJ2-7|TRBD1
CASSQTGGYGLEQYF
TGTGCCAGCAGCCAGACAGGGGGGTACGGACTCGAGCAGTACTTC
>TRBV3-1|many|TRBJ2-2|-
CASSQDWGTGELFF
TGTGCCAGCAGCCAAGACTGGGGGACCGGGGAGCTGTTTTTT
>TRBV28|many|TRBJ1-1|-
CASSILVTEAFF
TGTGCCAGCAGTATCCTGGTGACTGAAGCTTTCTTT